This T cell receptor (beta chain) was recorded in a study of T cell changes during pregnancy in multiple sclerosis. The V gene's germline CDR1 is MNHEY and CDR2 SMNVEV (reference sequence). V was clipped by 6 bases and J by 8 bases, with 14 bases between them. The CDR3 loop spans 13 amino acids. Sequenced by immunoSEQ multiplex PCR; TCRdb stores in-frame clones only, minus some. The data show about 80,000 clones, around 92% seen once. This chain joins TRBV27 and TRBJ2-1; D remains ambiguous. This receptor was obtained from a female donor with multiple sclerosis, enrolled in a pregnancy study. This sample comprised peripheral blood, obtained before pregnancy. As DNA, the CDR3 is TGTGCCAGCAGAGAAGGTCCTGGAGATGAGCAGTTCTTC. Encoded protein: CASREGPGDEQFF.